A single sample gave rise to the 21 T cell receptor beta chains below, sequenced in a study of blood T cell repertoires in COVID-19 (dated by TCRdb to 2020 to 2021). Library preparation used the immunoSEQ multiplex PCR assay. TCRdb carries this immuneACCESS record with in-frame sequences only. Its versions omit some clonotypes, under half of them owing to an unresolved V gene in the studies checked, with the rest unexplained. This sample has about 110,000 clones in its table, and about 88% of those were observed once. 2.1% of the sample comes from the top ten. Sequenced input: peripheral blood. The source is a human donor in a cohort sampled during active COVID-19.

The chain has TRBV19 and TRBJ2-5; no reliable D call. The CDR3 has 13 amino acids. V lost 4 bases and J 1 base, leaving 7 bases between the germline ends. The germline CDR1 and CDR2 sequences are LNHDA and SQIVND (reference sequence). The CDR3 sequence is CASSTVGQETQYF. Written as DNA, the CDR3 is TGTGCCAGTAGTACGGTCGGCCAAGAGACCCAGTACTTC.

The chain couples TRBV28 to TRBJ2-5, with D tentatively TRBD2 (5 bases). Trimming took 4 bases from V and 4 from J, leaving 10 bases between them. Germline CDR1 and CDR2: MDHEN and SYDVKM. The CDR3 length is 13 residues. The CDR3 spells CASSSGMVETQYF. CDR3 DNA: TGTGCCAGCAGTTCGGGAATGGTAGAGACCCAGTACTTC.

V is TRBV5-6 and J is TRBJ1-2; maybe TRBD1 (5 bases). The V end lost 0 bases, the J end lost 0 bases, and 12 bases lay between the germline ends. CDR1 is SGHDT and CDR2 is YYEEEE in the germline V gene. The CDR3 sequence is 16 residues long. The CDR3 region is CASSLERRGSNYGYTF. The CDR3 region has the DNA TGTGCCAGCAGCTTGGAGCGTAGGGGCTCTAACTATGGCTACACCTTC.

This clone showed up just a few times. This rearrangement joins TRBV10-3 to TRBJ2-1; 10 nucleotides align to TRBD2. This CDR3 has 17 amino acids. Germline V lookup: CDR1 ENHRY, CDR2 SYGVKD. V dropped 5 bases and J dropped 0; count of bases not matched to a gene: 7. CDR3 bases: TGTGCCATCAGTTCCCTAGCGGGAGTTGGCTCCTACAATGAGCAGTTCTTC. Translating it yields CAISSLAGVGSYNEQFF.

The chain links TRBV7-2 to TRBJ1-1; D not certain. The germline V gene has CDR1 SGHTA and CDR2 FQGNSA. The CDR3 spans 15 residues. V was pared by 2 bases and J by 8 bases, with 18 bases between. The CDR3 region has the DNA TGTGCCAGCAGCTTACAGGTTGAGGGTTCGGCCGAAGCTTTCTTT. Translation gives CASSLQVEGSAEAFF. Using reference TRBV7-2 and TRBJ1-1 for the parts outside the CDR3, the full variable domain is GAGVSQSPSNKVTEKGKDVELRCDPISGHTALYWYRQSLGQGLEFLIYFQGNSAPDKSGLPSDRFSAERTGGSVSTLTIQRTQQEDSAVYLCASSLQVEGSAEAFFGQGTRLTVV.

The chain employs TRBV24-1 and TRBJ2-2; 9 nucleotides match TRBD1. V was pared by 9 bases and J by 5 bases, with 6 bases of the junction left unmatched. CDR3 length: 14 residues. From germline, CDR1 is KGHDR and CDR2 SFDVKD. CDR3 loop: CATSGQGGTGELFF. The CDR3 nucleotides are TGTGCCACCTCGGGACAGGGTGGAACCGGGGAGCTGTTTTTT.

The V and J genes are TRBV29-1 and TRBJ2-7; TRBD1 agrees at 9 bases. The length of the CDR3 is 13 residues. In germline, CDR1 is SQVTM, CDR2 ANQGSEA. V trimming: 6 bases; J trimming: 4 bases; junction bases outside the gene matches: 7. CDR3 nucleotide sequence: TGCAGCGTCAAACAGGGGGCCGGGTACGAGCAGTACTTC. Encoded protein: CSVKQGAGYEQYF.

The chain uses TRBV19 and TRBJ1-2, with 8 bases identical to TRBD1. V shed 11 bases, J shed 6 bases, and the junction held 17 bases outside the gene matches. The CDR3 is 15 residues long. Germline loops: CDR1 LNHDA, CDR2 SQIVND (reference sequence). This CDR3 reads CAASSMSRGHHGYTF. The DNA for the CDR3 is TGTGCCGCCAGTAGTATGTCCAGGGGGCATCATGGCTACACCTTC.

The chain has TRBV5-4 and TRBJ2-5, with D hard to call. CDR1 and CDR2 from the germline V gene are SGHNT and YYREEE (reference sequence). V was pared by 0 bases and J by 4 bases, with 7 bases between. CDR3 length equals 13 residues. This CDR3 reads CASSLGHSETQYF. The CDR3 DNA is TGTGCCAGCAGCTTGGGGCATTCAGAGACCCAGTACTTC.

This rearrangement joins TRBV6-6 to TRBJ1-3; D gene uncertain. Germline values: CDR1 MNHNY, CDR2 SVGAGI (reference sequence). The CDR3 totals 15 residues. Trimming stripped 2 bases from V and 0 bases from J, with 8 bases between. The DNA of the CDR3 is TGTGCCAGCAGTTACGGGCCATCCTCTGGAAACACCATATATTTT. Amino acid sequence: CASSYGPSSGNTIYF.

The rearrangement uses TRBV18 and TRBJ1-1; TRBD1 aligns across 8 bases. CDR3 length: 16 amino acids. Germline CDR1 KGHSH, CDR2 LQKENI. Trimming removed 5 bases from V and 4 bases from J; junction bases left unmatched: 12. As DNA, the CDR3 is TGTGCCAGCTCATCAGGACAGGGCGGGGGCAGCACTGAAGCTTTCTTT. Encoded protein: CASSSGQGGGSTEAFF.

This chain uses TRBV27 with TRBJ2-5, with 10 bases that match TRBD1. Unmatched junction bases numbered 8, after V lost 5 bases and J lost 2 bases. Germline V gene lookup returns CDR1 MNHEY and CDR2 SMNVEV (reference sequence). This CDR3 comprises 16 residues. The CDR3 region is CASSQPGGQGQETQYF. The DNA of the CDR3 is TGTGCCAGCAGTCAACCGGGGGGACAGGGGCAAGAGACCCAGTACTTC.

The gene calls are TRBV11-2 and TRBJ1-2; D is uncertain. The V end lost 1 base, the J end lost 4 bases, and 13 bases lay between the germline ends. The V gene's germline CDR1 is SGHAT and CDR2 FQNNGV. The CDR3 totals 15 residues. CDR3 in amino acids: CASSLGQTGIYGYTF. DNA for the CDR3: TGTGCCAGCAGCTTAGGTCAGACGGGGATCTATGGCTACACCTTC.

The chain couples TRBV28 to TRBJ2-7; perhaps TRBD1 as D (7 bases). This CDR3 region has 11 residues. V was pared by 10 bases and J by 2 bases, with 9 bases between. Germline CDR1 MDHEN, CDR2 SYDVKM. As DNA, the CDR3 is TGTGCCACAGGGGGGACCTACGAGCAGTACTTC. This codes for CATGGTYEQYF. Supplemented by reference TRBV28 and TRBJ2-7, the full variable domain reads DVKVTQSSRYLVKRTGEKVFLECVQDMDHENMFWYRQDPGLGLRLIYFSYDVKMKEKGDIPEGYSVSREKKERFSLILESASTNQTSMYLCATGGTYEQYFGPGTRLTVT.

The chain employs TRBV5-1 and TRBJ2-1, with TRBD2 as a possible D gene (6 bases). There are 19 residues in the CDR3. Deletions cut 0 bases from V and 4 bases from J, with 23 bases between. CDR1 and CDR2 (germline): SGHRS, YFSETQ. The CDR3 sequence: CASSLGRRTQNGLYNEQFF. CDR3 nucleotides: TGCGCCAGCAGCTTGGGACGGAGGACCCAAAATGGACTATACAATGAGCAGTTCTTC.

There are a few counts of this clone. CDR3 amino acids: CASSFKMTLAGSPYEQYF. CDR3 in DNA: TGTGCCAGCAGCTTCAAAATGACCCTAGCGGGATCCCCCTACGAGCAGTACTTC. The J gene is TRBJ2-7, the V gene TRBV7-2; TRBD2 matches 9 bases. There are 18 residues in the CDR3. In germline, CDR1 is SGHTA, CDR2 FQGNSA. The V and J ends lost 3 bases and 2 bases, in that order; junction bases with no gene match: 14. Drawing the rest from reference TRBV7-2 and TRBJ2-7, the complete variable domain is GAGVSQSPSNKVTEKGKDVELRCDPISGHTALYWYRQSLGQGLEFLIYFQGNSAPDKSGLPSDRFSAERTGGSVSTLTIQRTQQEDSAVYLCASSFKMTLAGSPYEQYFGPGTRLTVT.

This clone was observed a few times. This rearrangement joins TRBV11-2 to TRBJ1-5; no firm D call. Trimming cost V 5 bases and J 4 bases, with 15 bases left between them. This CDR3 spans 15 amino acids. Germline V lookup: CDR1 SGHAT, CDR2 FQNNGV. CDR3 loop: CASSPSSGNNQPQHF. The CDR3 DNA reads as TGTGCCAGCAGCCCCTCGTCGGGGAATAATCAGCCCCAGCATTTT.

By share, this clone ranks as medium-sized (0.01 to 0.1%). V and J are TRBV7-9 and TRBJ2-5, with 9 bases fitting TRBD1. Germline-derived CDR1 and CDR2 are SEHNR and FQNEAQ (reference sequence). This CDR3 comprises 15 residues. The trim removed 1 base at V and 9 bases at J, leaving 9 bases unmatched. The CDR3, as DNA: TGTGCCAGCAGCTTAGTTGTGGGACAGGGTGCAGCCCAGTACTTC. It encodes CASSLVVGQGAAQYF.

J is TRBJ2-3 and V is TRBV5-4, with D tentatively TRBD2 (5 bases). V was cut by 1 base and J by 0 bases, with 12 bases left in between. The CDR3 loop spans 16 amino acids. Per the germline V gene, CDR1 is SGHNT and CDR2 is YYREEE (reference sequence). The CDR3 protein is CASSLMLASSTDTQYF. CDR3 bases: TGTGCCAGCAGCTTGATGCTAGCCTCAAGCACAGATACGCAGTATTTT.

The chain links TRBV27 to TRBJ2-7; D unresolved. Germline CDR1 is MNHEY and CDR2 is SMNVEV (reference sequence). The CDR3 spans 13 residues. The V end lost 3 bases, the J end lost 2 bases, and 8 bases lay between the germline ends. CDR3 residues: CASSLMGAYEQYF. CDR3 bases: TGTGCCAGCAGTTTGATGGGCGCCTACGAGCAGTACTTC.

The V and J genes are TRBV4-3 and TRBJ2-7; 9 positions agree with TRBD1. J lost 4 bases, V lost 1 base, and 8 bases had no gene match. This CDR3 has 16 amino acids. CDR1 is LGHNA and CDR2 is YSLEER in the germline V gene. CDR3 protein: CASSQAAGQGLYEQYF. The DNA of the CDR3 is TGCGCCAGCAGCCAAGCAGCGGGACAGGGTCTGTACGAGCAGTACTTC.